This T cell receptor beta chain was recovered during a study of blood T cell repertoires in COVID-19. At the level of the study: Samples representing acute and convalescent COVID-19 were sourced from the United States, Italy and Spain. T cells, B-cell-depleted T cells, or PBMCs provided the cDNA or gDNA that served as material.

To note about this clone: This same CDR3 is encoded by further DNA sequences in the sample.

In the authors' methods: Amplification from reference gene primers served as the basis for estimated nucleated cell counts. The assay was immunoSEQ multiplex PCR, and TCRdb's table has in-frame clones only and misses some. V and J calls and clone size are those listed in that table; D and trimming were worked out from the DNA. Of 120,000 or so clones listed, approximately 80% are singletons. The CDR3 length is 16 residues. Germline V lookup: CDR1 KGHDR, CDR2 SFDVKD. The trim removed 2 bases at V and 2 bases at J, leaving 2 bases unmatched. The specimen was peripheral blood. The clonotype was recovered from a human donor in a cohort sampled during active COVID-19. J is TRBJ2-5 and V is TRBV24-1; 12 bases match TRBD2. DNA of the CDR3: TGTGCCACCAGTGATTCCGGGACTAGCGGGCAAGAGACCCAGTACTTC. It specifies CATSDSGTSGQETQYF.